This TCR beta chain was sequenced for a study of shared clonotypes between healthy human individuals. In the study overall: The composition of the donors was a couple of women and a few men aged 18 to 49. Researchers assigned three CD4 naive, three CD4 memory, two CD8 naive and one CD8 memory plate to each donor.

Each replicate PCR on the sorted subsets used 200 to 250 ng DNA (around 31,000 T cell genomes). Some clones are missing from TCRdb's copy, which holds only in-frame ones; the method was immunoSEQ multiplex PCR. The profile shows some 1.5 million clones, roughly 95% of them singletons. The CDR3 sequence is 12 residues long. Trimming shortened V by 2 bases and J by 6 bases, and 4 bases separated the two germline ends. The germline CDR1 and CDR2 sequences are SGHNT and YENEEA. Points from the study as a whole: Naive subsets generally exceeded memory subsets in estimated richness.

About this clone: Its antigen is as yet unknown.

This clonotype was obtained from a man aged 30 to 39 in good health. The sample taken for sequencing was naive CD4+ T cells sorted from blood. The subset is: CD45RA+ positively selected. This chain uses TRBV11-3 with TRBJ2-2; D not certain. CDR3 region: CASSLPAGELFF. CDR3 sequence (DNA): TGTGCCAGCAGCTTACCGGCCGGGGAGCTGTTTTTT.